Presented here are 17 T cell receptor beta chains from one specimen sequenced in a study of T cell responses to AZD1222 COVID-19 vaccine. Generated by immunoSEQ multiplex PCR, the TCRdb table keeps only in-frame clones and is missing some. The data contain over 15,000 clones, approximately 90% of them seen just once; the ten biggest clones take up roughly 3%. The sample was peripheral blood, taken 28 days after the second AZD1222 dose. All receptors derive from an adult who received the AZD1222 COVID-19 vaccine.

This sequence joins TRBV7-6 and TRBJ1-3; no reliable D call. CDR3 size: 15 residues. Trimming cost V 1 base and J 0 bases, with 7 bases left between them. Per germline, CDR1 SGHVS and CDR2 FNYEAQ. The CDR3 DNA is TGTGCCAGCAGCTTAGTACCTAACTCTGGAAACACCATATATTTT. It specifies CASSLVPNSGNTIYF.

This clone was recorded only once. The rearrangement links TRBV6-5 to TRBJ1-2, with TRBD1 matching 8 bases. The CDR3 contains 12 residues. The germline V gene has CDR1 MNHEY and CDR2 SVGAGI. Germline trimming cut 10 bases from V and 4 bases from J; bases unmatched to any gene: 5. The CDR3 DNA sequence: TGTGCCACCAACGACAGGGGCTATGGCTACACCTTC. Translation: CATNDRGYGYTF.

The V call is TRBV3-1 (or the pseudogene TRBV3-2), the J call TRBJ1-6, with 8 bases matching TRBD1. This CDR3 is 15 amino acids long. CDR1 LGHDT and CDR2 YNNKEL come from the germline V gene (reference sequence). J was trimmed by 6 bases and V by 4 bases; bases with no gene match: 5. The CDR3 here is CASSRGQGGNSPLHF. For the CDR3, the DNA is TGTGCCAGCAGCCGAGGACAGGGAGGTAATTCACCCCTCCACTTT.

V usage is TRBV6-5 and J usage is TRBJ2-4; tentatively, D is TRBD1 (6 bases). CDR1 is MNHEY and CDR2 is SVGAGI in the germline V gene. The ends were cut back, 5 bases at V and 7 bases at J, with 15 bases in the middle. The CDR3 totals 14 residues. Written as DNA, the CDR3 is TGTGCCAGCAGTCCCCGAGGCCAGGGGAACATTCAGTACTTC. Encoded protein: CASSPRGQGNIQYF.

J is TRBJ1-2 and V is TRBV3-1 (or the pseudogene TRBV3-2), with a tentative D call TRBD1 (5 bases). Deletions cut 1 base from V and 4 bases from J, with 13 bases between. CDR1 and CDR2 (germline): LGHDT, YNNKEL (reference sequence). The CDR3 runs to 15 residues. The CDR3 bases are TGTGCCAGCAGCCAAGGTGGGGCCCCGGGCTATGGCTACACCTTC. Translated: CASSQGGAPGYGYTF.

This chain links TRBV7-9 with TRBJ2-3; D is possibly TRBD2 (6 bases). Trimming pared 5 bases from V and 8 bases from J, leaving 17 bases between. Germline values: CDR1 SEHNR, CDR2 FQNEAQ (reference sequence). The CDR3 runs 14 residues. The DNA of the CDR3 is TGTGCCAGCAGCCCGGGACTGTCAGAGGCTACGCAGTATTTT. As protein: CASSPGLSEATQYF.

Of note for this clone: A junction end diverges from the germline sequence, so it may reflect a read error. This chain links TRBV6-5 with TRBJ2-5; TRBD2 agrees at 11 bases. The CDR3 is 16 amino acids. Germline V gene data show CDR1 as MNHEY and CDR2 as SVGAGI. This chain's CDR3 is CASSYSGTSGQETQYF. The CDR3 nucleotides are TGTGCCAGCAGCTACTCCGGGACTAGCGGCCAAGAGACCCAGTACTTC.

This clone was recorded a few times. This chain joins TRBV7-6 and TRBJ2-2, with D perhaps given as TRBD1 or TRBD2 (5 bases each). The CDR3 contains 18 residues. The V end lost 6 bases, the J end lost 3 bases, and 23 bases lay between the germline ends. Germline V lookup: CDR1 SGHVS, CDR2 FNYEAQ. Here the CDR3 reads CASSFISGGEGDTGELFF. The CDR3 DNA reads TGTGCCAGCAGTTTCATCTCTGGGGGAGAAGGCGACACCGGGGAGCTGTTTTTT.

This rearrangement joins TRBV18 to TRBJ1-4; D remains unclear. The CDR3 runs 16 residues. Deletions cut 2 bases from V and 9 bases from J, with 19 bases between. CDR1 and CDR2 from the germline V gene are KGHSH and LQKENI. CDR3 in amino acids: CASSPVWEASLKKLFF. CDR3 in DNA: TGTGCCAGCTCACCAGTGTGGGAGGCCAGCCTGAAAAAACTGTTTTTT.

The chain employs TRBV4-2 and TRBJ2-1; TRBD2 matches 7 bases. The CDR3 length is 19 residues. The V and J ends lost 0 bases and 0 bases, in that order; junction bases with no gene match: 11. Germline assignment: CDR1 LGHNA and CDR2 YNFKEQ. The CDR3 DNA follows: TGTGCCAGCAGCCAAGATAGTGTTGGAGCGGGGACCTCCTACAATGAGCAGTTCTTC. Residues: CASSQDSVGAGTSYNEQFF.

CDR3 coding DNA: TGCGCCAGCAGCTTGGGGGACAGGCAAACCTACGAGCAGTACTTC. This codes for CASSLGDRQTYEQYF. The chain recombines TRBV5-1 with TRBJ2-7, with 8 bases matching TRBD1. This CDR3 is 15 amino acids long. Germline values: CDR1 SGHRS, CDR2 YFSETQ. The junction had 4 bases not matched to a gene; V was cut back by 0 bases and J by 2 bases.

Written as DNA, the CDR3 is TGCGCCAGCAGCTTCAATGCCGGGACACCGAACACCGGGGAGCTGTTTTTT. Its protein is CASSFNAGTPNTGELFF. The V gene is TRBV5-1, the J gene TRBJ2-2; TRBD1 is a possible D gene (6 bases). The V end was cut by 2 bases, the J end by 0 bases, with 14 bases between. This CDR3 is built from 17 residues. CDR1 is SGHRS, CDR2 YFSETQ, per germline.

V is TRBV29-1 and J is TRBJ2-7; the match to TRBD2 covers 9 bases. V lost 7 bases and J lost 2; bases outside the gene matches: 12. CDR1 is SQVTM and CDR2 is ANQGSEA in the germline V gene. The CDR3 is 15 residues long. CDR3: CSAKTIAGAAYEQYF. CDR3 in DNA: TGCAGCGCCAAGACGATAGCGGGAGCGGCCTACGAGCAGTACTTC.

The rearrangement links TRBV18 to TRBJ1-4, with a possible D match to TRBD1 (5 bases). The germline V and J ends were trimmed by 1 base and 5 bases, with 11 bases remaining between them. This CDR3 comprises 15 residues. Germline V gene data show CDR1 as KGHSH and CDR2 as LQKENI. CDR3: CASSPQTAPNEKLFF. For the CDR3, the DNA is TGTGCCAGCTCACCACAGACAGCGCCAAATGAAAAACTGTTTTTT.

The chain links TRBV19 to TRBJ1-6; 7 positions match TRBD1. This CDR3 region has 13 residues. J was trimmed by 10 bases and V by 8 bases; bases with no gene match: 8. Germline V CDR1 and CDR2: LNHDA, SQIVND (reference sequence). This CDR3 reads CASGTERNSPLHF. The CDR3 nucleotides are TGTGCCAGTGGGACAGAGAGGAACTCACCCCTCCACTTT.

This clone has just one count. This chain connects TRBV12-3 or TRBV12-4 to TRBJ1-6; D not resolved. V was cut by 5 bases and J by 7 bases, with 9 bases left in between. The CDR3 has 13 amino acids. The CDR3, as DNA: TGTGCCAGCAGTCCAACATCGAATTCACCCCTCCACTTT. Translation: CASSPTSNSPLHF.

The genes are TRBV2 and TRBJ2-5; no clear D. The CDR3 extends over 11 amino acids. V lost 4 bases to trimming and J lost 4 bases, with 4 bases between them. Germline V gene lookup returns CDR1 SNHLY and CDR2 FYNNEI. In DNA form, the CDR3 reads TGTGCCAGCAGTGCCGCAGAGACCCAGTACTTC. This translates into CASSAAETQYF.